This TCR beta chain was recovered during a study of blood T cell repertoires in COVID-19. This CDR3 is built from 12 residues. The germline V gene has CDR1 SGHRS and CDR2 YFSETQ. V was shortened by 2 bases and J by 7 bases, with 6 bases between the two germline ends. The assay was immunoSEQ multiplex PCR, and TCRdb's table has in-frame clones only and misses some. The sample has 200,000 to 300,000 clones; around nine tenths are singletons. V gene TRBV5-1 combines with J gene TRBJ2-2; no reliable D call. This sequence was found in a woman aged 55-69 years with COVID-19, enrolled during active disease. Material: peripheral blood. The CDR3 region has the DNA TGCGCCAGCAGCTTAGAGAACGGGGAGCTGTTTTTT. Protein: CASSLENGELFF.